This TCR beta chain came from a study of early stage breast cancer tumors. On the study more broadly: ER+/PR+/HER2- status applied to about 80% of the 16 invasive breast tumors. Study-wide findings and caveats: Tumors had roughly 2.5-fold higher T cell density and higher clonality than adjacent normal breast tissue.

Blood replicates held 0.5 ug DNA, tumor or normal breast about 1.5 ug, two each. Data came from immunoSEQ multiplex PCR; TCRdb stores just in-frame clones and leaves some out. The sample includes tens of thousands of clones, about 89% of them seen just once. This clone was recorded once. Its antigen is still unknown. CDR3 length: 16 amino acids. With V trimmed by 6 bases and J by 0 bases, 1 base remained unmatched. CDR1 and CDR2 (germline): LNHDA, SQIVND (reference sequence). The TCR was taken from a person in their 70s with breast cancer. The chain joins TRBV19 to TRBJ2-4, with 14 bases lining up with TRBD2. Sequencing was done on a sample of blood. CDR3 sequence: CASRGLAGVAKNIQYF. DNA for the CDR3: TGTGCCAGTAGGGGACTAGCGGGGGTAGCCAAAAACATTCAGTACTTC.